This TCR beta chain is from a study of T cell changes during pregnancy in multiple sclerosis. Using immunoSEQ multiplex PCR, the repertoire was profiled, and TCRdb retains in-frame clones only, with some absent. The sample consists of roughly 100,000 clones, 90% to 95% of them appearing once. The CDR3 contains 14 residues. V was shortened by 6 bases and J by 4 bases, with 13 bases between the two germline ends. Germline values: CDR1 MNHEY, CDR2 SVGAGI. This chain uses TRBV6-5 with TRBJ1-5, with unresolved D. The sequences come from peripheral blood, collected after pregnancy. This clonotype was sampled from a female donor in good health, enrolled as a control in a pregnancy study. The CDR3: CASSSRTGNQPQHF. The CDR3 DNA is TGTGCCAGCAGCTCCAGGACGGGAAATCAGCCCCAGCATTTT.